A selection of T cell receptor beta chains follows, all from one sample in a study of human T cells and chemical hapten exposure. TCRdb re-derived calls from the RACE reads in MiXCR, one entry per CDR3 protein. The profile shows approximately 350,000 distinct CDR3 sequences, around 6% of them singletons. The specimen comprised whole blood, sampled in connection with sensitization to the hapten diphenylcyclopropenone (DPC). These receptors were taken from a woman younger than 30 with alopecia areata. Some clones in this sample may be carry-over from other donors' samples. Both conserved end residues are part of each CDR3. Each record gives: J gene, D gene, clone size, V gene, CDR3 DNA, CDR3 protein. A D gene is named only where the DNA matches it firmly. A row's size may be missing; if present it is once, few, many or a size class.

j_call: TRBJ1-3; d_call: NA; clone_size: few; v_call: TRBV13; cdr3_nt: TGTGCCAGCCCCGCGGAGGGACCAGGAAACACCATATATTTT; cdr3_aa: CASPAEGPGNTIYF
j_call: TRBJ2-3; d_call: TRBD2; clone_size: few; v_call: TRBV6-1; cdr3_nt: TGTGCCAGCAGTCCAAGAAGACTAGCGGGGGGGCGCACAGATACGCAGTATTTT; cdr3_aa: CASSPRRLAGGRTDTQYF
j_call: TRBJ1-2; d_call: TRBD1; clone_size: many; v_call: TRBV12-3/TRBV12-4; cdr3_nt: TGTGCCAGCAGTTTATCAGGGGGTGATGGCTACACCTTC; cdr3_aa: CASSLSGGDGYTF
j_call: TRBJ2-5; d_call: NA; clone_size: NA; v_call: TRBV12-3/TRBV12-4; cdr3_nt: TGTGCCAGCAGTTCCCGGGACCAAGCCTCTTGGGAGACCCAGTACTTC; cdr3_aa: CASSSRDQASWETQYF
j_call: TRBJ2-7; d_call: TRBD2; clone_size: many; v_call: TRBV27; cdr3_nt: TGTGCCAGCAGTTTATCCCTAGCGGGGGGCCCCTACGAGCAGTACTTC; cdr3_aa: CASSLSLAGGPYEQYF
j_call: TRBJ1-5; d_call: NA; clone_size: many; v_call: TRBV27; cdr3_nt: TGTGCCAGCACTACCGGAGGGGAGCCCCAGCATTTT; cdr3_aa: CASTTGGEPQHF
j_call: TRBJ2-5; d_call: NA; clone_size: NA; v_call: TRBV6-5; cdr3_nt: TGTGCCAGCAGCCGGAAGGGGGTCAACCAAGAGACCCAGTACTTC; cdr3_aa: CASSRKGVNQETQYF
j_call: TRBJ1-5; d_call: NA; clone_size: NA; v_call: TRBV24-1; cdr3_nt: TGTGCCACCAGTGATTCGCCCCCAACCGGCCCCCAGCATTTT; cdr3_aa: CATSDSPPTGPQHF
j_call: TRBJ1-5; d_call: NA; clone_size: few; v_call: TRBV6-1; cdr3_nt: TGTGCCAGCAGTGAAGCTGGCGGGGGCCGGCCCCAGCATTTT; cdr3_aa: CASSEAGGGRPQHF
j_call: TRBJ2-5; d_call: NA; clone_size: many; v_call: TRBV7-2; cdr3_nt: TGTGCCAGCAGCCAGGGGGGCACGCAAGAGACCCAGTACTTC; cdr3_aa: CASSQGGTQETQYF
j_call: TRBJ1-4; d_call: NA; clone_size: few; v_call: TRBV12-3/TRBV12-4; cdr3_nt: TGTGCCAGCTCTCGGGGCGGAGCGAGCGAAAAACTGTTTTTT; cdr3_aa: CASSRGGASEKLFF
j_call: TRBJ2-3; d_call: NA; clone_size: few; v_call: TRBV20-1; cdr3_nt: TGCAGTGCTAGGGGACCCGCGTACACCACAGATACGCAGTATTTT; cdr3_aa: CSARGPAYTTDTQYF
j_call: TRBJ1-1; d_call: TRBD1; clone_size: many; v_call: TRBV6-2/TRBV6-3; cdr3_nt: TGTGCCAGCAGGCCGGGACAGGGGCTCGGAGCTTTCTTT; cdr3_aa: CASRPGQGLGAFF
j_call: TRBJ1-2; d_call: NA; clone_size: many; v_call: TRBV11-2; cdr3_nt: TGTGCCAGCAGCTCGGTACGAACAGGGTTCTCCGGCTACACCTTC; cdr3_aa: CASSSVRTGFSGYTF
j_call: TRBJ2-1; d_call: NA; clone_size: NA; v_call: TRBV20-1; cdr3_nt: TGCAGTGCTAGAGGGGGTTCTAGCCATGAGCAGTTCTTC; cdr3_aa: CSARGGSSHEQFF
j_call: TRBJ1-2; d_call: NA; clone_size: few; v_call: TRBV18; cdr3_nt: TGTGCCAGCTCACCAGTATACGGAAGAAACTATGGCTACACCTTC; cdr3_aa: CASSPVYGRNYGYTF
j_call: TRBJ2-3; d_call: TRBD2; clone_size: few; v_call: TRBV7-2; cdr3_nt: TGTGCCAGCAGCCTAAGCGGGGGGGCAGCGGATGGAGATACGCAGTATTTT; cdr3_aa: CASSLSGGAADGDTQYF
j_call: TRBJ1-4; d_call: NA; clone_size: many; v_call: TRBV12-3/TRBV12-4; cdr3_nt: TGTGCCAGCAGTTTGATGGGGAAGGAAAAACTGTTTTTT; cdr3_aa: CASSLMGKEKLFF
j_call: TRBJ1-4; d_call: TRBD1; clone_size: NA; v_call: TRBV2; cdr3_nt: TGTGCCAGCAGCGCTACAGGGGGCAGTGAAAAACTGTTTTTT; cdr3_aa: CASSATGGSEKLFF
j_call: TRBJ1-1; d_call: NA; clone_size: NA; v_call: TRBV10-3; cdr3_nt: TGTGCCATCAAACAGGGCCAGATGAACACTGAAGCTTTCTTT; cdr3_aa: CAIKQGQMNTEAFF
j_call: TRBJ2-7; d_call: NA; clone_size: NA; v_call: TRBV13; cdr3_nt: TGTGCCAGCAGCCTAAGCCGGGGAGCGTACGAGCAGTACTTC; cdr3_aa: CASSLSRGAYEQYF
j_call: TRBJ1-1; d_call: TRBD1; clone_size: many; v_call: TRBV5-1; cdr3_nt: TGCGCCAGCAGCTTTCAGGGGGTGACTGAAGCTTTCTTT; cdr3_aa: CASSFQGVTEAFF
j_call: TRBJ2-2; d_call: NA; clone_size: NA; v_call: TRBV5-1; cdr3_nt: TGCGCCAGCAGCTTGAGGGGATCTAACACCGGGGAGCTGTTTTTT; cdr3_aa: CASSLRGSNTGELFF
j_call: TRBJ1-1; d_call: NA; clone_size: NA; v_call: TRBV4-3; cdr3_nt: TGCGCCAGCAGCCAAGATTTCGGGGATCCTGAAGCTTTCTTT; cdr3_aa: CASSQDFGDPEAFF
j_call: TRBJ1-2; d_call: TRBD1; clone_size: many; v_call: TRBV6-5; cdr3_nt: TGTGCCACCCGGACAGGGTTGGGTGGCTACACCTTC; cdr3_aa: CATRTGLGGYTF
j_call: TRBJ1-4; d_call: TRBD1; clone_size: few; v_call: TRBV4-2; cdr3_nt: TGTGCCAGCAGCCCAGGGGGAGGTTACGCAACTAATGAAAAACTGTTTTTT; cdr3_aa: CASSPGGGYATNEKLFF
j_call: TRBJ1-3; d_call: TRBD1; clone_size: once; v_call: TRBV4-2; cdr3_nt: TGTGCCAGCAGCCCGGGACAGGGTATCGGAAACACCATATATTTT; cdr3_aa: CASSPGQGIGNTIYF
j_call: TRBJ2-3; d_call: NA; clone_size: many; v_call: TRBV29-1; cdr3_nt: TGCAGCGTTTCCGAAGGACAGAGCACAGATACGCAGTATTTT; cdr3_aa: CSVSEGQSTDTQYF
j_call: TRBJ2-1; d_call: TRBD2; clone_size: few; v_call: TRBV11-2; cdr3_nt: TGTGCCAGCAGCTTAGCAGCGGGGGGCAACAATGAGCAGTTCTTC; cdr3_aa: CASSLAAGGNNEQFF
j_call: TRBJ1-2; d_call: NA; clone_size: few; v_call: TRBV20-1; cdr3_nt: TGCAGTGCTCCATTGGGGGCAGGCTACACCTTC; cdr3_aa: CSAPLGAGYTF
j_call: TRBJ1-4; d_call: TRBD1; clone_size: NA; v_call: TRBV7-9; cdr3_nt: TGTGCCAGCAGCCCCGGATACAGGGGAGCTAATGAAAAACTGTTTTTT; cdr3_aa: CASSPGYRGANEKLFF
j_call: TRBJ2-6; d_call: NA; clone_size: many; v_call: TRBV11-1; cdr3_nt: TGTGCCAGCTCCCCCTTAGCGGGACAGTACTCTGGGGCCAACGTCCTGACTTTC; cdr3_aa: CASSPLAGQYSGANVLTF
j_call: TRBJ1-2; d_call: NA; clone_size: NA; v_call: TRBV29-1; cdr3_nt: TGCAGCGTTGAAGAGGACGGCGATAACTATGGCTACACCTTC; cdr3_aa: CSVEEDGDNYGYTF
j_call: TRBJ1-4; d_call: NA; clone_size: few; v_call: TRBV20-1; cdr3_nt: TGCAGTGCTAGCAAGGGGGCAACTAATGAAAAACTGTTTTTT; cdr3_aa: CSASKGATNEKLFF
j_call: TRBJ1-5; d_call: NA; clone_size: many; v_call: TRBV6-5; cdr3_nt: TGTGCCAGCAGTTACCGATTTGACGTGGGGTCCCAGCATTTT; cdr3_aa: CASSYRFDVGSQHF
j_call: TRBJ2-2; d_call: TRBD1; clone_size: NA; v_call: TRBV3-1; cdr3_nt: TGTGCCAGCAGCCCCCGGGACAGTACCGGGGAGCTGTTTTTT; cdr3_aa: CASSPRDSTGELFF
j_call: TRBJ1-1; d_call: NA; clone_size: many; v_call: TRBV7-3; cdr3_nt: TGTGCCAGCAGTTTATACGGGGGGACCCTGCTCACTGAAGCTTTCTTT; cdr3_aa: CASSLYGGTLLTEAFF
j_call: TRBJ1-5; d_call: TRBD1; clone_size: many; v_call: TRBV20-1; cdr3_nt: TGCAGTGCGGGGACAGGGGATCAGCCCCAGCATTTT; cdr3_aa: CSAGTGDQPQHF
j_call: TRBJ1-2; d_call: NA; clone_size: many; v_call: TRBV6-2/TRBV6-3; cdr3_nt: TGTGCCAGCAGTGAGAGACGGATTAACTATGGCTACACCTTC; cdr3_aa: CASSERRINYGYTF
j_call: TRBJ2-7; d_call: TRBD1; clone_size: many; v_call: TRBV28; cdr3_nt: TGTGCCAGCAGTTTGGTAAGGACAGGGGTGAGAGAGCAGTACTTC; cdr3_aa: CASSLVRTGVREQYF
j_call: TRBJ2-2; d_call: TRBD1; clone_size: few; v_call: TRBV2; cdr3_nt: TGTGCCAGCAGGGTTGACAGGGGGACCGGGGAGCTGTTTTTT; cdr3_aa: CASRVDRGTGELFF
j_call: TRBJ2-3; d_call: NA; clone_size: few; v_call: TRBV4-1; cdr3_nt: TGCGCCAGCAGCCAAGATTATGCCGGAGTAGGGAAATTTACAGATACGCAGTATTTT; cdr3_aa: CASSQDYAGVGKFTDTQYF
j_call: TRBJ2-3; d_call: TRBD2; clone_size: few; v_call: TRBV7-2; cdr3_nt: TGTGCCAGCAGCGCTCCGGGACTAGGACTTAGTACGCAGTATTTT; cdr3_aa: CASSAPGLGLSTQYF
j_call: TRBJ2-3; d_call: NA; clone_size: many; v_call: TRBV5-1; cdr3_nt: TGCGCCAGCAGCCCAGGGGTTACCTCCTTTGGTACGCAGTATTTT; cdr3_aa: CASSPGVTSFGTQYF
j_call: TRBJ1-5; d_call: NA; clone_size: many; v_call: TRBV4-1; cdr3_nt: TGCGCCAGCAGCCAAGTTCCCTTGTATAGGAATCAGCCCCAGCATTTT; cdr3_aa: CASSQVPLYRNQPQHF
j_call: TRBJ1-5; d_call: NA; clone_size: NA; v_call: TRBV6-6; cdr3_nt: TGTGCCAGCAGTTACGGCCACAGGGAATCCCAGCCCCAGCATTTT; cdr3_aa: CASSYGHRESQPQHF
j_call: TRBJ2-7; d_call: NA; clone_size: few; v_call: TRBV2; cdr3_nt: TGTGCCAGCAGTGGGGGGGTATGGTACGAGCAGTACTTC; cdr3_aa: CASSGGVWYEQYF
j_call: TRBJ1-1; d_call: NA; clone_size: NA; v_call: TRBV3-1; cdr3_nt: TGTGCCAGCAGCCAAGATTGGCGAGGGGACACTGAAGCTTTCTTT; cdr3_aa: CASSQDWRGDTEAFF
j_call: TRBJ2-3; d_call: NA; clone_size: NA; v_call: TRBV25-1; cdr3_nt: TGTGCCAGCAGTGTTGGCAGGGCCACAGATACGCAGTATTTT; cdr3_aa: CASSVGRATDTQYF
j_call: TRBJ1-5; d_call: NA; clone_size: NA; v_call: TRBV28; cdr3_nt: TGTGCCAGCAGTTTCGAACAAGTCAATCAGCCCCAGCATTTT; cdr3_aa: CASSFEQVNQPQHF
j_call: TRBJ2-5; d_call: TRBD2; clone_size: NA; v_call: TRBV20-1; cdr3_nt: TGCAGTGCTCAAGCGGGGGGAGAGACCCAGTACTTC; cdr3_aa: CSAQAGGETQYF
j_call: TRBJ2-3; d_call: TRBD1; clone_size: NA; v_call: TRBV20-1; cdr3_nt: TGCAGTACCCCGGACAGGGTAGGGGTGACAGATACGCAGTATTTT; cdr3_aa: CSTPDRVGVTDTQYF
j_call: TRBJ1-1; d_call: NA; clone_size: many; v_call: TRBV29-1; cdr3_nt: TGCAGCGTTGCGGAAACTGAAGCTTTCTTT; cdr3_aa: CSVAETEAFF
j_call: TRBJ2-7; d_call: NA; clone_size: NA; v_call: TRBV5-1; cdr3_nt: TGCGCCAGCAGTTTAGAACTCGGCTACGAGCAGTACTTC; cdr3_aa: CASSLELGYEQYF
j_call: TRBJ2-5; d_call: NA; clone_size: few; v_call: TRBV3-1; cdr3_nt: TGTGCCAGCAGCCCCGACTTTTCAGGGTTGGAGACCCAGTACTTC; cdr3_aa: CASSPDFSGLETQYF
j_call: TRBJ1-5; d_call: NA; clone_size: many; v_call: TRBV12-3/TRBV12-4; cdr3_nt: TGTGCCAGCAGCCGGCAGCTAGGGGAGCCCCAGCATTTT; cdr3_aa: CASSRQLGEPQHF
j_call: TRBJ2-3; d_call: NA; clone_size: many; v_call: TRBV4-3; cdr3_nt: TGCGCCAGCAGCCAAGATCCTAGGAGAGATACGCAGTATTTT; cdr3_aa: CASSQDPRRDTQYF
j_call: TRBJ2-5; d_call: NA; clone_size: NA; v_call: TRBV12-3/TRBV12-4; cdr3_nt: TGTGCCAGCCGAAGGGGGGGGCAAGAGACCCAGTACTTC; cdr3_aa: CASRRGGQETQYF